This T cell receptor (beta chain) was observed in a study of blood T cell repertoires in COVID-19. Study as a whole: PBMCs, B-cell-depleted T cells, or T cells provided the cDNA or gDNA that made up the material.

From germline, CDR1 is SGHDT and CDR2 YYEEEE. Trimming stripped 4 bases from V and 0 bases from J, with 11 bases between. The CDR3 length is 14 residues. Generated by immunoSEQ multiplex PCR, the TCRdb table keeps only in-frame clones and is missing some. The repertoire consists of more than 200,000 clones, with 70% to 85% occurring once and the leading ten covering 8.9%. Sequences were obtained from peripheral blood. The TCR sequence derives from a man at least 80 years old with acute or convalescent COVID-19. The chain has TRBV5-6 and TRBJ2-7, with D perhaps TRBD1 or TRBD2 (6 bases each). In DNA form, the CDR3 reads TGTGCCAGCAGCCTGGGGGGCAGCTCCTACGAGCAGTACTTC. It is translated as CASSLGGSSYEQYF.